The sequence of this T cell receptor beta chain was determined in a study of a mutant IDH1 vaccine in newly diagnosed glioma. Study-level information: Most had both radiotherapy and temozolomide beforehand; others had only one. Study-wide findings and caveats: Shifts in the top peripheral T cell clonotypes seemed unrelated to pseudoprogression.

With 6 bases removed from V and 5 bases from J, the gap between germline ends came to 10 bases. The CDR3 has 12 residues. Germline CDR1 MNHEY, CDR2 SMNVEV (reference sequence). Measured with immunoSEQ multiplex PCR; TCRdb has only the in-frame clones, and not every one. Of tens of thousands of clones in the sample, about 83% were seen once. Specified time point: baseline, week 1 (first vaccination visit). Treatment noted: pre-vaccination baseline after standard-of-care therapy. There were new WHO grade 3 or 4 astrocytomas in the donors, and these were IDH1-mutant and ATRX-lost. Remarks on this clone: Its target is unknown.

This material consisted of peripheral blood mononuclear cells (PBMCs), taken from a glioma patient treated with radiotherapy, temozolomide or both. This sequence was found in a woman younger than 35 with glioma. Some clones in this sample may be carry-over from other donors' samples. This sequence joins TRBV27 and TRBJ1-1; no reliable D call. Here the CDR3 DNA reads TGTGCCAGCAGCGCTCGGTATACTGAAGCTTTCTTT. This sequence encodes CASSARYTEAFF.